This is a list of T cell receptor beta chains from one sample in a study of yellow fever vaccine responses in identical twins. A single record per CDR3 protein comes from TCRdb applying MiXCR to the RT-PCR reads. Of approximately 9,700 distinct CDR3 sequences in the sample, approximately 87% were seen once. Sample: T cells from blood (PBMCs), unsorted or a sorted subset (not recorded which), taken before or after yellow fever vaccination (not recorded which). The receptor source for this set is a woman aged 18-29 years who received the yellow fever vaccine. CDR3s leave out the opening cysteine and the closing phenylalanine or tryptophan.

j_call v_call cdr3_aa
TRBJ1-2 TRBV6-4 ASSDPGTGHGYT
TRBJ2-4 TRBV18 ASSPPKGENIQY
TRBJ1-3 TRBV27 ASRTGQPGNTIY
TRBJ2-1 TRBV24-1 ATSDPAGRGYNEQF
TRBJ2-1 TRBV5-1 ASREGTGGSYNEQF
TRBJ2-1 TRBV19 ASSWGQGSWDEQF
TRBJ1-1 TRBV11-3 ASSSLLRQGAYTEAF
TRBJ2-2 TRBV4-3 ASSQDLSPREYLYTGELF
TRBJ2-1 TRBV7-9 ASSLEFSGASYNEQF
TRBJ2-7 TRBV7-6 ASSLLSHEQY
TRBJ2-3 TRBV12-3/TRBV12-4 ASSLDASSDTQY
TRBJ2-7 TRBV29-1 SVEQYYEQY
TRBJ2-1 TRBV5-1 ASSMAAGSYNEQF
TRBJ1-1 TRBV5-1 ASSTGDRGTEAF
TRBJ2-1 TRBV7-6 ASSESGSAYNEQF
TRBJ2-2 TRBV13 ASLEGRNTGELF
TRBJ2-3 TRBV20-1 SASPSTDTQY
TRBJ2-1 TRBV10-1 ASSVGGTASYNEQF
TRBJ1-1 TRBV3-1 ASSPGLLGPMNTEAF
TRBJ2-1 TRBV12-3/TRBV12-4 ASSFRAGGYNEQF
TRBJ1-2 TRBV6-1 ASRPSPGASSGLGYT
TRBJ2-1 TRBV4-2 ASSQSDRDNEQF
TRBJ2-7 TRBV11-3 ASSLGLADEQY
TRBJ2-7 TRBV27 ASSLGGQGAYEQY
TRBJ2-2 TRBV12-3/TRBV12-4 ASSLLGAVTGELF
TRBJ1-5 TRBV1 TSSQDRDRASYSNQPQH